A single sample is the source of the 20 T cell receptor beta chains below, sequenced in a study of blood T cell repertoires in COVID-19 (dated by TCRdb to 2019 to 2021). Library construction relied on the immunoSEQ multiplex PCR assay. TCRdb carries this immuneACCESS record with in-frame sequences only. Its versions omit some clonotypes, under half of them owing to an unresolved V gene in the studies checked, with the rest unexplained. For this sample the table gives 450,000 to 500,000 clones, of which about nine tenths were detected only once. 0.7% of the sample belongs to the ten largest clones. Sequenced sample: PBMCs or T cells enriched from blood (not recorded which). The receptor source for this set is a woman younger than 30 who had recovered from COVID-19.

The chain links TRBV7-9 to TRBJ2-4; TRBD1 agrees at 8 bases. This CDR3 is built from 14 residues. Germline V gene lookup returns CDR1 SEHNR and CDR2 FQNEAQ (reference sequence). With V trimmed by 4 bases and J by 3 bases, 2 bases remained unmatched. The CDR3 coding sequence is TGTGCCAGCAGCTGGGGGACAGGCAAAAACATTCAGTACTTC. It encodes CASSWGTGKNIQYF.

V gene TRBV6-6 combines with J gene TRBJ1-1, with D tentatively TRBD1 (5 bases). Per germline, CDR1 MNHNY and CDR2 SVGAGI (reference sequence). Between the trimmed V and J ends, which lost 5 bases and 6 bases, there was a span of 13 bases. This CDR3 comprises 13 residues. The DNA for the CDR3 is TGTGCCAGCAGTCGTACAGGTGGGTCTGAAGCTTTCTTT. It is translated as CASSRTGGSEAFF.

The J gene is TRBJ2-1, the V gene TRBV7-2, with TRBD2 identical over 8 bases. Per germline, CDR1 SGHTA and CDR2 FQGNSA. V shed 1 base and J 4 bases; nucleotides not matched to a gene: 12. There are 18 residues in the CDR3. The CDR3 DNA is TGTGCCAGCAGCTTAGTAGCGACAGGCGGGGGGTTATACAATGAGCAGTTCTTC. It codes for CASSLVATGGGLYNEQFF.

DNA for the CDR3: TGTGCCACCAGCAGAGGGGGACTAGCGGGGGGTTTTACGTCACAGTTCTTC. As protein: CATSRGGLAGGFTSQFF. The chain carries TRBV15 and TRBJ2-1; the match to TRBD2 covers 15 bases. V trimming: 1 base; J trimming: 13 bases; junction bases outside the gene matches: 11. Germline CDR1 reads LNHNV; CDR2 reads YYDKDF (reference sequence). The CDR3 spans 17 residues. The entire variable domain, with the rest obtained from reference TRBV15 and TRBJ2-1, is as follows: DAMVIQNPRYQVTQFGKPVTLSCSQTLNHNVMYWYQQKSSQAPKLLFHYYDKDFNNEADTPDNFQSRRPNTSFCFLDIRSPGLGDTAMYLCATSRGGLAGGFTSQFFGPGTRLTVL.

This clone was seen a few times. The chain combines TRBV5-1 with TRBJ1-1; the D gene is possibly TRBD1 (5 bases). The CDR3 is 14 amino acids. Germline loops: CDR1 SGHRS, CDR2 YFSETQ. V lost 1 base and J lost 5, with 12 bases in between. The CDR3 sequence: CASSLTQVGTEAFF. CDR3 bases: TGCGCCAGCAGCTTGACACAGGTAGGAACTGAAGCTTTCTTT.

The rearrangement links TRBV5-8 to TRBJ2-2, with TRBD1 identical over 12 bases. The V gene end was trimmed by 4 bases and the J gene end by 5 bases; junction bases not matched to a gene: 3. CDR3 length: 15 amino acids. Germline CDR1 reads SGHTS; CDR2 reads YDEGEE. The CDR3 bases are TGTGCCAGCAGCAGGGACAGGGGGCAAACCGGGGAGCTGTTTTTT. This translates into CASSRDRGQTGELFF.

This clone has only one observation. This chain joins TRBV19 and TRBJ1-1, with 7 bases aligning to TRBD1. CDR1 and CDR2 from the germline V gene are LNHDA and SQIVND (reference sequence). CDR3 size: 16 residues. V lost 1 base, J lost 8 bases, and 13 bases stayed unmatched. The CDR3 nucleotides are TGTGCCAGTAGTATAGGGGGGTATGGGGACAGACACGAAGCTTTCTTT. Amino acids: CASSIGGYGDRHEAFF.

The chain joins TRBV7-8 to TRBJ1-3; 8 nucleotides line up with TRBD1. The junction had 7 bases not matched to a gene; V was cut back by 2 bases and J by 1 base. The germline gives CDR1 SGHVS, CDR2 FQNEAQ. The CDR3 sequence is 17 residues long. The CDR3 region is CASSLHRGQESGNTIYF. The CDR3 DNA reads TGTGCCAGCAGCTTACACCGGGGACAGGAGTCTGGAAACACCATATATTTT.

The chain recombines TRBV28 with TRBJ1-5; 8 positions match TRBD1. The V and J ends lost 6 bases and 3 bases, in that order; junction bases with no gene match: 7. CDR1 MDHEN and CDR2 SYDVKM come from the germline V gene. The CDR3 is made up of 15 amino acids. CDR3 in DNA: TGTGCCAGCAGCCCTTGGACAGGGTTCAATCAGCCCCAGCATTTT. Translated, it gives CASSPWTGFNQPQHF.

The V gene is TRBV3-1 (or the pseudogene TRBV3-2), the J gene TRBJ2-3; 16 nucleotides align to TRBD2. The V segment lost 4 bases and the J segment 4 bases; nucleotides outside the gene matches: 11. From germline, CDR1 is LGHDT and CDR2 YNNKEL (reference sequence). There are 19 residues in the CDR3. The CDR3 region is CASSLLGTSGGASSDTQYF. CDR3 sequence (DNA): TGTGCCAGCAGCCTTTTAGGGACTAGCGGGGGGGCCTCCTCAGATACGCAGTATTTT.

The chain carries TRBV7-2 and TRBJ1-5; 10 bases are a match to TRBD1. Germline V gives CDR1 SGHTA, CDR2 FQGNSA. The V and J ends lost 4 bases and 5 bases, in that order; junction bases with no gene match: 5. The CDR3 loop spans 15 amino acids. CDR3 in DNA: TGTGCCAGCAGCTCCGGGACAGGGGAGTATCAGCCCCAGCATTTT. It codes for CASSSGTGEYQPQHF.

This clone has only one observation. This chain joins TRBV27 and TRBJ1-6; 7 bases match TRBD1. The J segment lost 9 bases and the V segment lost 3 bases, leaving 5 bases of the junction unmatched. The CDR3 sequence is 14 residues long. CDR1 and CDR2 (germline): MNHEY, SMNVEV (reference sequence). This CDR3 is CASSFPGQFSPLHF. The CDR3 coding sequence is TGTGCCAGCAGTTTTCCGGGACAGTTTTCACCCCTCCACTTT.

This clone appeared a single time. The gene calls are TRBV28 and TRBJ2-1, with 8 bases that match TRBD2. CDR1 and CDR2 (germline): MDHEN, SYDVKM. The CDR3 contains 15 residues. V was pared by 1 base and J by 7 bases, with 6 bases of the junction left unmatched. The CDR3 protein is CASSLSLAVVNEQFF. CDR3 sequence (DNA): TGTGCCAGCAGTTTATCACTAGCGGTCGTGAATGAGCAGTTCTTC.

The chain combines TRBV4-1 with TRBJ2-3; 10 bases agree with TRBD1. The CDR3 consists of 18 residues. Germline V gene data show CDR1 as MGHRA and CDR2 as YSYEKL. V was pared by 0 bases and J by 3 bases, with 9 bases of the junction left unmatched. DNA for the CDR3: TGCGCCAGCAGCCAAGAAATTTCCGGGACAGGGGTAACAGATACGCAGTATTTT. This sequence encodes CASSQEISGTGVTDTQYF.

The V call is TRBV2, the J call TRBJ1-6; TRBD1 might be the D (5 bases). This CDR3 region has 17 residues. V dropped 1 base and J dropped 0 bases, with 10 bases sitting between them. Per the germline V gene, CDR1 is SNHLY and CDR2 is FYNNEI. The CDR3: CASSEDGHHSYNSPLHF. The CDR3 bases are TGTGCCAGCAGTGAAGATGGACACCACTCCTATAATTCACCCCTCCACTTT.

The chain employs TRBV5-1 and TRBJ2-7; 10 bases fit TRBD1. J lost 6 bases, V lost 1 base, and 10 bases had no gene match. The CDR3 totals 16 residues. The germline V gene encodes CDR1 SGHRS and CDR2 YFSETQ. CDR3 residues: CASSLSGGTGEGEQYF. The CDR3 DNA is TGCGCCAGCAGCTTGTCTGGTGGGACAGGGGAAGGCGAGCAGTACTTC.

This chain uses TRBV27 with TRBJ2-2; D perhaps matches TRBD2 (6 bases). V shed 5 bases and J shed 4 bases, with 17 bases lying between them. The CDR3 length is 16 residues. Germline V CDR1 and CDR2: MNHEY, SMNVEV (reference sequence). Written as DNA, the CDR3 is TGTGCCAGCAGTCCGACTAGGACCTCGGGCACCGGGGAGCTGTTTTTT. Translated, it gives CASSPTRTSGTGELFF.

The chain couples TRBV12-5 to TRBJ1-3; D is ambiguous. Trimming stripped 3 bases from V and 8 bases from J, with 8 bases between. This CDR3 is 12 amino acids long. In germline, CDR1 is LGHNT, CDR2 FRNRAP. The CDR3 is CASGFRRDTIYF. The CDR3 DNA sequence: TGTGCTAGTGGTTTCAGGAGGGACACCATATATTTT.

The sample holds one count of this clone. The rearrangement uses TRBV18 and TRBJ1-4; D is undetermined. Between the trimmed V and J ends, which lost 0 bases and 7 bases, there was a span of 15 bases. The CDR3 extends over 16 amino acids. CDR1 and CDR2 from the germline V gene are KGHSH and LQKENI. The CDR3 DNA reads TGTGCCAGCTCACCACCGACGGCCCCCTCGGGTGAAAAACTGTTTTTT. Translated: CASSPPTAPSGEKLFF.

V is TRBV6-1 and J is TRBJ2-3; D possibly corresponds to TRBD2 (7 bases). The length of the CDR3 is 17 residues. CDR1 and CDR2 from the germline V gene are MNHNS and SASEGT. V was shortened by 3 bases and J by 5 bases, with 21 bases between the two germline ends. CDR3 nucleotide sequence: TGTGCCAGCAGTGAGATTCGGGGGGACAATACTCTAGATACGCAGTATTTT. As protein: CASSEIRGDNTLDTQYF.